The entry below gives a single T cell receptor beta chain sequence along with its context. This sample stems from a study of blood T cell repertoires in COVID-19. The overall study: Acute and convalescent COVID-19 samples came from the United States, Italy and Spain.

Germline V gene lookup returns CDR1 PRHDT and CDR2 FYEKMQ (reference sequence). The CDR3 spans 14 residues. V gave up 3 bases and J gave up 4 bases; unmatched junction bases: 6. In the original processing: Nucleated cell number was recorded as an estimate derived from reference gene primer amplification. This table comes from immunoSEQ multiplex PCR, and its TCRdb copy is limited to in-frame clones, with some not included. That table supplies the V and J calls and clone size; D and trimming were determined from the DNA. The profile shows roughly 320,000 clones, 85% to 90% of them singletons. Seattle enrolled patients during active infection and tracked them longitudinally.

The V call is TRBV13, the J call TRBJ2-7, with 7 nucleotides matching TRBD1. The sequence was collected from a woman in her forties or fifties with COVID-19, enrolled during active disease. Sequencing was carried out using peripheral blood. The CDR3 here is CASSFRQGLYEQYF. The CDR3 nucleotides read TGTGCCAGCAGCTTCAGACAGGGTCTGTACGAGCAGTACTTC.